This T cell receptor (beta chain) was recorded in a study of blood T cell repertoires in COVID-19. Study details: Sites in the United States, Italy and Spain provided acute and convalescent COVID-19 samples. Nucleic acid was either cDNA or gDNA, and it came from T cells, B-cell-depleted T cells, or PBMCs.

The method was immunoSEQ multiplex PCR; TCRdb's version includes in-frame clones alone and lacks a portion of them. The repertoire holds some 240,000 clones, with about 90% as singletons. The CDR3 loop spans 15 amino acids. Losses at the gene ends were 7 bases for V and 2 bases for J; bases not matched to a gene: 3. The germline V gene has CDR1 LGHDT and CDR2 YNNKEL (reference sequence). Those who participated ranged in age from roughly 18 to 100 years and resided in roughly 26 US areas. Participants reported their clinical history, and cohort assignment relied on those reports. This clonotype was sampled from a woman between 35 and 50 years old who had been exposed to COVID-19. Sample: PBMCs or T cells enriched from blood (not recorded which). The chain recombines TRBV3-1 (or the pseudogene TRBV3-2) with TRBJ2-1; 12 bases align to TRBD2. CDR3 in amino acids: CASTLAGGPYNEQFF. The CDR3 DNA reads TGTGCCAGCACCCTAGCGGGGGGGCCCTACAATGAGCAGTTCTTC.